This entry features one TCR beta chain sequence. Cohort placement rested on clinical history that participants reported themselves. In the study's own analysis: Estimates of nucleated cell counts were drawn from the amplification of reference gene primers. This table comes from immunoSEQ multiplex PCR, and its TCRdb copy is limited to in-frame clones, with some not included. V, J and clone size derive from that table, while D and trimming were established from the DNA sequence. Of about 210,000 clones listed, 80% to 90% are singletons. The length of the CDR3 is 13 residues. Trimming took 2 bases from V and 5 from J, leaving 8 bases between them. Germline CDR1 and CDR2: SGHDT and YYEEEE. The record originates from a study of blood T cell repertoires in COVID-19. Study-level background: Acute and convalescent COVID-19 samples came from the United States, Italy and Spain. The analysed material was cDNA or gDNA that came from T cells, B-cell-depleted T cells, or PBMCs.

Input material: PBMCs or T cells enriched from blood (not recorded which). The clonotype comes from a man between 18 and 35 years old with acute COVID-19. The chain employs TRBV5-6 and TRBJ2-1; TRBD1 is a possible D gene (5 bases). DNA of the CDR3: TGTGCCAGCAGCTTAAGACAGAACAATGAGCAGTTCTTC. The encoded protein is CASSLRQNNEQFF. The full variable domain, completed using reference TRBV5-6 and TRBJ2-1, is DAGVTQSPTHLIKTRGQQVTLRCSPKSGHDTVSWYQQALGQGPQFIFQYYEEEERQRGNFPDRFSGHQFPNYSSELNVNALLLGDSALYLCASSLRQNNEQFFGPGTRLTVL.